A single TCR beta chain is shown here with its context. The data were taken from a study of radiotherapy plus CTLA-4 blockade in lung cancer. V dropped 4 bases and J dropped 7 bases, with 12 bases sitting between them. Looked up from germline, CDR1 is SGDLS and CDR2 is YYNGEE. The CDR3 sequence is 13 residues long. Clones were sequenced by immunoSEQ multiplex PCR, and TCRdb holds only the in-frame ones, with some missing. The data contain about 12,000 clones, about 80% of them singletons. The rearrangement uses TRBV9 and TRBJ1-3; tentative D call: TRBD1 (6 bases). The sequence derives from a human donor with non-small cell lung cancer that progressed on radiotherapy plus ipilimumab. Sequenced material: peripheral blood, taken from a patient treated with radiotherapy plus ipilimumab. The CDR3 sequence is CASSQQGRNTIYF. CDR3 DNA: TGTGCCAGCAGCCAACAGGGTCGCAACACCATATATTTT.